What follows are 5 T cell receptor beta chains derived from one specimen sequenced in a study of blood T cell repertoires in COVID-19. Clones were read by immunoSEQ multiplex PCR, and TCRdb kept only the in-frame ones, dropping some. The sample holds a few hundred thousand clones, roughly 86% seen once. The sequencing sample was made of PBMCs or T cells enriched from blood (not recorded which). These receptors were collected from a man aged 40-50 years in a cohort exposed to, infected with or recovered from COVID-19 (not recorded which).

The chain couples TRBV18 to TRBJ1-4, with TRBD1 identical over 9 bases. This CDR3 is 15 amino acids long. Germline V CDR1 and CDR2: KGHSH, LQKENI. The V and J ends lost 5 bases and 4 bases, in that order; junction bases with no gene match: 5. CDR3 region: CASSKGTGSNEKLFF. The CDR3 DNA reads TGTGCCAGCTCAAAAGGGACAGGGAGTAATGAAAAACTGTTTTTT.

V usage is TRBV18 and J usage is TRBJ2-7, with D maybe TRBD1 (6 bases). Per the germline V gene, CDR1 is KGHSH and CDR2 is LQKENI. Trimming removed 4 bases from V and 7 bases from J, with 20 bases in between. The CDR3 loop spans 15 amino acids. The CDR3 loop is CASSQGQNMKVEQYF. In DNA form, the CDR3 reads TGTGCCAGCTCACAAGGACAGAACATGAAAGTGGAGCAGTACTTC.

CDR3 residues: CASFRGRGNYGYTF. The CDR3 DNA follows: TGTGCCAGCTTCAGGGGTCGGGGTAACTATGGCTACACCTTC. The chain employs TRBV5-6 and TRBJ1-2, with a tentative D call TRBD1 (6 bases). CDR3 length: 14 amino acids. Germline assignment: CDR1 SGHDT and CDR2 YYEEEE. The V gene lost 7 bases and the J gene lost 1 base, with 14 bases spanning the gap.

This clone is a singleton in its sample. The rearrangement joins TRBV6-5 to TRBJ1-5; D is perhaps TRBD1 (6 bases). Trimming took 6 bases from V and 5 from J, leaving 14 bases between them. The germline V gene has CDR1 MNHEY and CDR2 SVGAGI. This CDR3 is 14 amino acids long. The CDR3 is CASRPARGHQPQHF. CDR3 DNA sequence: TGTGCCAGCAGACCCGCCAGGGGCCATCAGCCCCAGCATTTT.

This clone turned up a few times. V usage is TRBV20-1 and J usage is TRBJ1-5; 10 positions agree with TRBD1. This CDR3 is 17 amino acids long. With 3 bases clipped from V and 1 base from J, the junction kept 9 bases outside the gene matches. Germline V gives CDR1 DFQATT, CDR2 SNEGSKA (reference sequence). This CDR3 is CSASSGGTGVSNQPQHF. Written as DNA, the CDR3 is TGCAGTGCTAGTTCCGGCGGGACAGGGGTAAGCAATCAGCCCCAGCATTTT.